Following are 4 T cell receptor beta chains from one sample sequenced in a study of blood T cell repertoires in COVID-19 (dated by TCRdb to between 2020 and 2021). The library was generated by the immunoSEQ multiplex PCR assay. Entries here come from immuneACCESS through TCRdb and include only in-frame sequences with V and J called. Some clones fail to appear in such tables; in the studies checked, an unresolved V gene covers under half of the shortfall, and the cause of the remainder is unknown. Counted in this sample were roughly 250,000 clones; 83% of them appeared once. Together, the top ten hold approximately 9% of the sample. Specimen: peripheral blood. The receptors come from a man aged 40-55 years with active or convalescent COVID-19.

The CDR3 DNA sequence: TGTGCCAGCAGCTTGGCCGGTAGCGGGGGAACCGGGGAGCTGTTTTTT. Protein product: CASSLAGSGGTGELFF. The rearrangement joins TRBV5-4 to TRBJ2-2, with 9 bases lining up with TRBD2. The CDR3 spans 16 residues. Germline V gives CDR1 SGHNT, CDR2 YYREEE (reference sequence). V shed 0 bases, J shed 5 bases, and the junction held 5 bases outside the gene matches.

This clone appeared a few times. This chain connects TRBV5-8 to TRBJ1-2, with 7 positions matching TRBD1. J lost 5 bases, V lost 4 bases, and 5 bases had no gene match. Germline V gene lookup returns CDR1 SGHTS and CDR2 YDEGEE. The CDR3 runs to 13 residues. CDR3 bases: TGTGCCAGCAGCCTAGGGACAGCTTATGGCTACACCTTC. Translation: CASSLGTAYGYTF.

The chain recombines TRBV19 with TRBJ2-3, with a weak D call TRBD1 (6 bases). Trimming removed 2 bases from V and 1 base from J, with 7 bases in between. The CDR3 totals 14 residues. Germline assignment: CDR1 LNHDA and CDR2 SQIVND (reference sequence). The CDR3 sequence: CASSIRQGTDTQYF. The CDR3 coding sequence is TGTGCCAGTAGTATACGACAGGGCACAGATACGCAGTATTTT.

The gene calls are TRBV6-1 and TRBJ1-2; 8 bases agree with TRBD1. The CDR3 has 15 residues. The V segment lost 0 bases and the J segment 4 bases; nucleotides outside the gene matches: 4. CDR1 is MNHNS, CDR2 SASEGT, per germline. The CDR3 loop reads CASSEAQGAGYGYTF. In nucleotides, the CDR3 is TGTGCCAGCAGTGAAGCGCAGGGGGCGGGCTATGGCTACACCTTC.